This T cell receptor beta chain is from a study of shared clonotypes between healthy human individuals. The V gene's germline CDR1 is SQVTM and CDR2 ANQGSEA. With 4 bases removed from V and 4 bases from J, the gap between germline ends came to 8 bases. This CDR3 contains 11 residues. A word on this clone: Its specificity is unknown. Additional DNA sequences in this sample encode the identical CDR3.

Findings and limits, study-wide: Among non-shared clonotypes, generation probabilities were lower than among those shared by all four donors.

Cells designated naive CD8 were CD45RO-negative and were positively selected for CCR7, with terminally differentiated effector memory CD45RA+ cells excluded. Assay: immunoSEQ multiplex PCR; the TCRdb copy retains only in-frame clones and omits some. The table includes about 2.2 million clones, just under 95% detected once. This receptor was identified in a man younger than 35 in good health. Some clones in this sample may be carry-over from other donors' samples. The genes are TRBV29-1 and TRBJ2-7, with D possibly TRBD2 on 5 matching bases. Material for sequencing was naive CD8+ T cells from PBMCs. CDR3 nucleotide sequence: TGCAGCGTTGGGTCGGGGTACGAGCAGTACTTC. This sequence encodes CSVGSGYEQYF.